One and the same sample provided the 29 T cell receptor beta chains below, sequenced in a study of shared clonotypes between healthy human individuals. Assay used: immunoSEQ multiplex PCR; TCRdb lists only in-frame clones, some missing. The table lists roughly 500,000 clones, 70% to 80% of them singletons, with about 11% in the top ten. Sequencing used PBMCs. The receptor source for this set is a woman aged 40 to 50 in good health. Some clones in this sample may be carry-over from other donors' samples.

The chain employs TRBV11-2 and TRBJ2-6, with D possibly being TRBD2 (6 bases). Germline V lookup: CDR1 SGHAT, CDR2 FQNNGV. Trimming shortened V by 3 bases and J by 1 base, and 16 bases separated the two germline ends. The CDR3 is 18 amino acids. The CDR3 region has the DNA TGTGCCAGCAGCTTCTTCTCCGGAGGGTGGTCTGGGGCCAACGTCCTGACTTTC. This encodes CASSFFSGGWSGANVLTF.

The chain recombines TRBV4-2 with TRBJ2-7; the D call may be TRBD1 or TRBD2 (5 bases each). V lost 2 bases, J lost 5 bases, and 19 bases lay in between. Germline CDR1 is LGHNA and CDR2 is YNFKEQ. The CDR3 covers 16 residues. Written as DNA, the CDR3 is TGTGCCAGCAGCCAAAATGGAGAGGGGTTTGTCAACGAGCAGTACTTC. The encoded protein is CASSQNGEGFVNEQYF.

This rearrangement joins TRBV11-2 to TRBJ1-1; D is undetermined. This CDR3 has 12 amino acids. Per germline, CDR1 SGHAT and CDR2 FQNNGV. The V gene lost 5 bases and the J gene lost 7 bases, with 11 bases spanning the gap. The CDR3 is CASSLHTGEAFF. The CDR3 DNA follows: TGTGCCAGCAGCCTGCACACTGGTGAAGCTTTCTTT.

The J gene is TRBJ2-7, the V gene TRBV10-3, with TRBD2 matching over 8 bases. Germline values: CDR1 ENHRY, CDR2 SYGVKD. The CDR3 length is 15 residues. V was clipped by 0 bases and J by 5 bases; unmatched bases: 6. CDR3 in DNA: TGTGCCATCAGTGAGTCGTTAGCGGGAAGGCACGAGCAGTACTTC. Translated, it gives CAISESLAGRHEQYF.

The rearrangement uses TRBV30 and TRBJ2-7; 9 positions match TRBD1. Trimming cost V 5 bases and J 3 bases; bases outside gene matches: 5. Germline CDR1 reads GTSNPN; CDR2 reads SVGIG (reference sequence). The CDR3 extends over 13 amino acids. The CDR3, as DNA: TGTGCCTGGGGGAGGGACAGGGACTACGAGCAGTACTTC. This gives the protein CAWGRDRDYEQYF. The variable domain in full, completed from reference TRBV30 and TRBJ2-7, reads SQTIHQWPATLVQPVGSPLSLECTVEGTSNPNLYWYRQAAGRGLQLLFYSVGIGQISSEVPQNLSASRPQDRQFILSSKKLLLSDSGFYLCAWGRDRDYEQYFGPGTRLTVT.

The genes are TRBV19 and TRBJ2-3, with 10 nucleotides matching TRBD2. Per the germline V gene, CDR1 is LNHDA and CDR2 is SQIVND (reference sequence). The J segment lost 4 bases and the V segment lost 3 bases, leaving 7 bases of the junction unmatched. The CDR3 length is 16 residues. CDR3 sequence reads: CASSMRLAGASDTQYF. The CDR3 nucleotides are TGTGCCAGTAGTATGAGGCTAGCGGGAGCTTCAGATACGCAGTATTTT.

The chain employs TRBV27 and TRBJ1-2, with D perhaps TRBD1 (5 bases). The germline CDR1 and CDR2 sequences are MNHEY and SMNVEV (reference sequence). CDR3 length equals 14 residues. V lost 2 bases to trimming and J lost 11 bases, with 18 bases between them. The CDR3 is CASSLNAGVRQYTF. In DNA, the CDR3 is TGTGCCAGCAGTTTAAATGCGGGGGTTCGGCAATACACCTTC.

In the case of this clone: One end of the junction fails to match germline, which may point to a read error. The CDR3 DNA reads as TGTGCCAGCAGTGATAGCCCCCAAGACAGGGGACGGGACTTC. Protein: CASSDSPQDRGRDF. The chain recombines TRBV2 with TRBJ2-4; 8 bases line up with TRBD1. The CDR3 consists of 14 residues. CDR1 is SNHLY and CDR2 is FYNNEI in the germline V gene.

This clone was found a few times. The CDR3, as DNA: TGTGCCAGCTCACCAACAGGTTTTGAAAAACTGTTTTTT. This translates into CASSPTGFEKLFF. The rearrangement links TRBV18 to TRBJ1-4, with D possibly TRBD1 on 5 matching bases. The CDR3 has 13 residues. V lost 2 bases and J lost 7, with 8 bases in between. Germline lookup yields CDR1 KGHSH and CDR2 LQKENI.

The chain couples TRBV15 to TRBJ2-3; 12 nucleotides agree with TRBD2. This CDR3 has 16 residues. V was pared by 0 bases and J by 8 bases, with 6 bases of the junction left unmatched. The germline gives CDR1 LNHNV, CDR2 YYDKDF (reference sequence). The CDR3 DNA is TGTGCCACCAGCAGAGAAACTAGCGGGGGGATGCGTACGCAGTATTTT. Its translation is CATSRETSGGMRTQYF.

This clone was seen more than once but under ten times. The V gene is TRBV9, the J gene TRBJ2-2; D is possibly TRBD1 or TRBD2 (5 bases each). Trimming left V 3 bases short and J 0 bases short, with 18 bases between. The CDR3 covers 18 residues. The V gene's germline CDR1 is SGDLS and CDR2 YYNGEE. This CDR3 is CASSASVGTYANTGELFF. CDR3 bases: TGTGCCAGCAGCGCTTCCGTGGGGACCTACGCGAACACCGGGGAGCTGTTTTTT.

V and J are TRBV5-1 and TRBJ2-3; possible D gene TRBD1, 5 bases. The CDR3 is 14 amino acids. CDR1 SGHRS and CDR2 YFSETQ come from the germline V gene. Trimming took 0 bases from V and 2 from J, leaving 7 bases between them. CDR3 protein: CASSLGQFTDTQYF. The CDR3 DNA is TGCGCCAGCAGCTTGGGACAGTTCACAGATACGCAGTATTTT.

The chain links TRBV15 to TRBJ2-7, with D unclear. The germline V gene has CDR1 LNHNV and CDR2 YYDKDF (reference sequence). CDR3 length equals 14 residues. V lost 4 bases to trimming and J lost 4 bases, with 14 bases between them. CDR3 bases: TGTGCCACCAGCATGGGGTTTAGCCTTTACGAGCAGTACTTC. Translation: CATSMGFSLYEQYF.

This chain uses TRBV7-9 with TRBJ2-7; tentatively, D is TRBD2 (5 bases). The CDR3 is 14 residues long. Trimming pared 5 bases from V and 2 bases from J, leaving 13 bases between. The germline V gene has CDR1 SEHNR and CDR2 FQNEAQ (reference sequence). This chain's CDR3 is CASSPPRETYEQYF. CDR3 nucleotides: TGTGCCAGCAGCCCGCCCCGGGAAACCTACGAGCAGTACTTC.

This chain links TRBV7-8 with TRBJ2-7; 7 bases match TRBD1. The CDR3 extends over 15 amino acids. Germline V gene sequence: CDR1 SGHVS, CDR2 FQNEAQ. Unmatched junction bases numbered 13, after V lost 4 bases and J lost 7 bases. CDR3 sequence (DNA): TGTGCCAGCAGCTCCGACAGGGTAGTAGTCGGAGAGCAGTACTTC. Translation: CASSSDRVVVGEQYF.

This clone was detected only once. This chain joins TRBV27 and TRBJ2-1, with TRBD2 matching 7 bases. This CDR3 has 14 amino acids. Per germline, CDR1 MNHEY and CDR2 SMNVEV (reference sequence). J was trimmed by 8 bases and V by 5 bases; bases with no gene match: 9. CDR3 sequence (DNA): TGTGCCAGCAGTCCCGCCCCACGGGGGGATGAGCAGTTCTTC. Amino acids: CASSPAPRGDEQFF.

Only one count was recorded for this clone. The chain couples TRBV6-1 to TRBJ2-1; a weak D match, TRBD1 (5 bases). The germline V gene has CDR1 MNHNS and CDR2 SASEGT. The CDR3 runs to 14 residues. V dropped 3 bases and J dropped 5 bases, with 11 bases sitting between them. DNA of the CDR3: TGTGCCAGCAGTGAGGTCCGGACAAACAATGAGCAGTTCTTC. Encoded protein: CASSEVRTNNEQFF.

This chain connects TRBV2 to TRBJ2-2; 13 nucleotides align to TRBD2. Germline V CDR1 and CDR2: SNHLY, FYNNEI. V trimming: 2 bases; J trimming: 7 bases; junction bases outside the gene matches: 4. The CDR3 has 16 amino acids. CDR3 in amino acids: CASSETSGRVGGELFF. The CDR3 region has the DNA TGTGCCAGCAGTGAAACTAGCGGGAGGGTCGGCGGGGAGCTGTTTTTT. Using reference TRBV2 and TRBJ2-2 for the parts outside the CDR3, the full variable domain is EPEVTQTPSHQVTQMGQEVILRCVPISNHLYFYWYRQILGQKVEFLVSFYNNEISEKSEIFDDQFSVERPDGSNFTLKIRSTKLEDSAMYFCASSETSGRVGGELFFGEGSRLTVL.

The rearrangement joins TRBV29-1 to TRBJ2-3; the match to TRBD2 covers 11 bases. The CDR3 totals 16 residues. Unmatched junction bases numbered 12, after V lost 4 bases and J lost 6 bases. CDR1 and CDR2 from the germline V gene are SQVTM and ANQGSEA. The CDR3 coding sequence is TGCAGCGTTGTTCGTACTAGCGGGAGCGGGGTTGATACGCAGTATTTT. Translation gives CSVVRTSGSGVDTQYF.

In DNA form, the CDR3 reads TGTGCCACCAGCAGAGATCCGGGGTATGGAAACACCATATATTTT. Translating gives CATSRDPGYGNTIYF. The genes are TRBV15 and TRBJ1-3; no firm D call. Trimming stripped 0 bases from V and 3 bases from J, with 9 bases between. Germline CDR1 reads LNHNV; CDR2 reads YYDKDF (reference sequence). The CDR3 totals 15 residues.

The chain employs TRBV4-3 and TRBJ2-7, with 9 bases that match TRBD1. V lost 0 bases and J lost 4; bases outside the gene matches: 7. The CDR3 extends over 16 amino acids. From germline, CDR1 is LGHNA and CDR2 YSLEER. In DNA form, the CDR3 reads TGCGCCAGCAGCCAAGATCACCGGGACAGGGATTACGAGCAGTACTTC. Translation gives CASSQDHRDRDYEQYF.

The V call is TRBV7-2, the J call TRBJ2-1; perhaps TRBD1 as D (5 bases). Trimming shortened V by 0 bases and J by 7 bases, and 16 bases separated the two germline ends. CDR1 is SGHTA, CDR2 FQGNSA, per germline. The CDR3 runs to 16 residues. CDR3 DNA: TGTGCCAGCAGCTTAGCAGGGGCGATGACTGTTAATGAGCAGTTCTTC. It translates to CASSLAGAMTVNEQFF.

The CDR3 here is CSVGLATSNTGELFF. The CDR3 DNA sequence: TGCAGCGTTGGTTTGGCAACCTCGAACACCGGGGAGCTGTTTTTT. The genes are TRBV29-1 and TRBJ2-2; D uncertain. The V and J ends lost 4 bases and 0 bases respectively, with 12 bases between them. The CDR3 is made up of 15 amino acids. Germline V CDR1 and CDR2: SQVTM, ANQGSEA.

The chain carries TRBV18 and TRBJ2-7; 8 nucleotides match TRBD2. Germline V lookup: CDR1 KGHSH, CDR2 LQKENI. V lost 3 bases and J lost 4; bases outside the gene matches: 5. CDR3 length equals 14 residues. CDR3 loop: CASSPSGDYYEQYF. The CDR3 nucleotides read TGTGCCAGCTCACCTAGCGGGGATTATTACGAGCAGTACTTC. Variable domain in full (rest from reference TRBV18 and TRBJ2-7): NAGVMQNPRHLVRRRGQEARLRCSPMKGHSHVYWYRQLPEEGLKFMVYLQKENIIDESGMPKERFSAEFPKEGPSILRIQQVVRGDSAAYFCASSPSGDYYEQYFGPGTRLTVT.

V gene TRBV2 combines with J gene TRBJ2-2; the match to TRBD2 covers 9 bases. The V gene's germline CDR1 is SNHLY and CDR2 FYNNEI. The junction had 9 bases not matched to a gene; V was cut back by 7 bases and J by 6 bases. The CDR3 is made up of 15 amino acids. CDR3 residues: CASTRSGSGSGELFF. CDR3 sequence (DNA): TGTGCCAGCACCCGTAGCGGGAGTGGTTCCGGGGAGCTGTTTTTT.

Many counts were recorded for this clone. The rearrangement uses TRBV5-4 and TRBJ1-2; no clear D. Germline-derived CDR1 and CDR2 are SGHNT and YYREEE (reference sequence). The length of the CDR3 is 14 residues. V dropped 0 bases and J dropped 7 bases, with 13 bases sitting between them. CDR3 protein: CASSLGPGWSGYTF. The DNA for the CDR3 is TGTGCCAGCAGCTTGGGCCCGGGTTGGAGTGGCTACACCTTC.

The chain recombines TRBV10-3 with TRBJ1-5, with a tentative D call TRBD1 (5 bases). Trimming removed 2 bases at V and 11 bases at J, with 10 bases between. CDR1 and CDR2 from the germline V gene are ENHRY and SYGVKD. The CDR3 has 12 amino acids. CDR3 amino acids: CAISEGGIAQHF. The DNA of the CDR3 is TGTGCCATCAGTGAGGGGGGGATAGCCCAGCATTTT.

This clone appeared many times. The genes are TRBV2 and TRBJ2-7; 10 nucleotides align to TRBD1. The junction had 7 bases not matched to a gene; V was cut back by 6 bases and J by 5 bases. The CDR3 runs 14 residues. CDR1 and CDR2 (germline): SNHLY, FYNNEI. The CDR3 protein is CASSPRQGANEQYF. The CDR3 nucleotides are TGTGCCAGCAGCCCCAGACAGGGGGCTAACGAGCAGTACTTC.

To note about this clone: A junction end diverges from the germline sequence, so it may reflect a read error. The chain couples TRBV5-6 to TRBJ2-7; the D is unclear. Germline CDR1 and CDR2: SGHDT and YYEEEE. This CDR3 comprises 12 residues. The CDR3 DNA sequence: TGTACCAGCAGCTTGGATTCCTACGAGCAGTACTTC. Its protein product is CTSSLDSYEQYF.